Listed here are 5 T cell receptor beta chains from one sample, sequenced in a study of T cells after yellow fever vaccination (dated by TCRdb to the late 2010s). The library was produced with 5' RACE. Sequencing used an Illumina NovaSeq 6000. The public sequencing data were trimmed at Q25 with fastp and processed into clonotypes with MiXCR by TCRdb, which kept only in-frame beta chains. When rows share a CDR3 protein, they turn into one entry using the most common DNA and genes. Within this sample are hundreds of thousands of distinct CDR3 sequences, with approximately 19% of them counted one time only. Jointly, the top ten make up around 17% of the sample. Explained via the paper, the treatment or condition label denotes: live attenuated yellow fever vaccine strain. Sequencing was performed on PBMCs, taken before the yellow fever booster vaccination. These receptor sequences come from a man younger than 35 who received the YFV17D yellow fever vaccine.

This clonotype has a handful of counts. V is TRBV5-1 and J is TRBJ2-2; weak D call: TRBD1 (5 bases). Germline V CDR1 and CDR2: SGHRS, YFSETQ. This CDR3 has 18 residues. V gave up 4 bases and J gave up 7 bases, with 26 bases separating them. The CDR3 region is CASSVRQYRVQHSGELFF. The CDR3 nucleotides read TGCGCCAGCAGCGTGAGACAGTACCGGGTCCAACATAGCGGGGAGCTGTTTTTT.

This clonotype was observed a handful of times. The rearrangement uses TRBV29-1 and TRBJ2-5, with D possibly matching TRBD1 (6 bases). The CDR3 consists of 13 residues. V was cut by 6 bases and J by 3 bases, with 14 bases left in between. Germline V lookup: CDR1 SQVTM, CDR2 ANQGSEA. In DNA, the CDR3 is TGCAGCGTGACCTACGGGACAAAAGAGACCCAGTACTTC. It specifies CSVTYGTKETQYF.

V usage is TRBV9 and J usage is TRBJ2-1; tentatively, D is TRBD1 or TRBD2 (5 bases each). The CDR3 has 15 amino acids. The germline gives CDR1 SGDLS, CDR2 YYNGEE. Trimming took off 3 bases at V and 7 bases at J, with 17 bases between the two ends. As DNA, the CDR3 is TGTGCCAGCAGCGACCGTGGGACCTTCGGGAATGAGCAGTTCTTC. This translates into CASSDRGTFGNEQFF.

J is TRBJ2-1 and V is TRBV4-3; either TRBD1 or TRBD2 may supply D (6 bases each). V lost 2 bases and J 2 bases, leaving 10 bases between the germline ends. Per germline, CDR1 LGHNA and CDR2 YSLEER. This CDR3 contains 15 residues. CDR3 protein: CASSQRGEAYNEQFF. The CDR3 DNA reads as TGCGCCAGCAGCCAAAGGGGGGAGGCCTACAATGAGCAGTTCTTC.

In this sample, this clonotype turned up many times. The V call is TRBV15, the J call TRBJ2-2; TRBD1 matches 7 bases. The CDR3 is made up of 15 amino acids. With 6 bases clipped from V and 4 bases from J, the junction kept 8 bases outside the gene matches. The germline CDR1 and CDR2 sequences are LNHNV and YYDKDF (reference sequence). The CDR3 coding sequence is TGTGCCACCAGAATACAGGGGTTCCCCACCGGGGAGCTGTTTTTT. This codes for CATRIQGFPTGELFF.